This section outlines one TCR beta chain sequence together with its context. What it recognizes is unknown. CDR1 is MNHNS and CDR2 is SASEGT in the germline V gene. The CDR3 loop spans 13 amino acids. J was trimmed by 6 bases and V by 7 bases; bases with no gene match: 8. Clones were sequenced by immunoSEQ multiplex PCR, and TCRdb holds only the in-frame ones, with some missing. The data show some 25,000 clones, approximately 91% seen once. The entry originates in a study of untreated major depressive disorder. General observations from the study: TRBV05-01 (Vbeta 5.1) usage was higher in CD4+ T cells of depressed patients than controls.

Participants were all of European descent. This chain connects TRBV6-1 to TRBJ1-1; 7 bases fit TRBD1. The source is a woman between 25 and 40 years old with major depressive disorder. Specimen: CD4+ T cells from PBMCs. The CDR3 region has the DNA TGTGCCAGCATCAAAAGGGGGCGGGCTGAAGCTTTCTTT. It translates to CASIKRGRAEAFF.